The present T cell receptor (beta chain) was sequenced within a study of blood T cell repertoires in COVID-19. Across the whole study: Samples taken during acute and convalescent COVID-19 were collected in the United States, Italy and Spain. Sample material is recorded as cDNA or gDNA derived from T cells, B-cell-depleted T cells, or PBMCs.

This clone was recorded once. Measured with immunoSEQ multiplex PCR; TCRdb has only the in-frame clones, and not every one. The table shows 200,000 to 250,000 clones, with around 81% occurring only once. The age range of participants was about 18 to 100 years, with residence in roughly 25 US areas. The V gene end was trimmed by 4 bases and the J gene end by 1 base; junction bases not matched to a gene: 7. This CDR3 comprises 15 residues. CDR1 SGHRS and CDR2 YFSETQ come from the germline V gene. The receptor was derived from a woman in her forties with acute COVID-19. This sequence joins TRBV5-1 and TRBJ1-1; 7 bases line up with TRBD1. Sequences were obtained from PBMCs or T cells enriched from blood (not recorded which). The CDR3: CASSRPGQTNTEAFF. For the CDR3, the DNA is TGCGCCAGCAGCCGTCCGGGACAGACGAACACTGAAGCTTTCTTT.